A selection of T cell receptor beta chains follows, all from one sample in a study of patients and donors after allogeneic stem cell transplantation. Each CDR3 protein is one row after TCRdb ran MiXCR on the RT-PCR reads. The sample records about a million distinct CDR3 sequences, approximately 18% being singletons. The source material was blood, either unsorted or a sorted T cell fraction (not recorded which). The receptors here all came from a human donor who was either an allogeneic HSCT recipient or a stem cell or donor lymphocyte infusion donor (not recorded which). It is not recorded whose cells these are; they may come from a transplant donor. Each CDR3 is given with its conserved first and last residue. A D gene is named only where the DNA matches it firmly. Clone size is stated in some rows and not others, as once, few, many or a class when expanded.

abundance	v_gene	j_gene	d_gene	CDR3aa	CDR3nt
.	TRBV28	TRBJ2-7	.	CASSLKAGQYF	TGTGCCAGCAGTTTAAAAGCAGGGCAGTACTTC
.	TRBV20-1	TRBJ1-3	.	CSARDRKPSSGNTIYF	TGCAGTGCTAGAGATCGAAAACCCTCCTCTGGAAACACCATATATTTT
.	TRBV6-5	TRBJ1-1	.	CASSYQGMVTEAFF	TGTGCCAGCAGTTACCAGGGGATGGTGACTGAAGCTTTCTTT
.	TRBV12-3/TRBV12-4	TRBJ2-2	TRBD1	CASKLRTGLAGELFF	TGTGCCAGCAAACTTAGGACAGGGTTGGCCGGGGAGCTGTTTTTT
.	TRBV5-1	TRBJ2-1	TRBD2	CASSFITSGDNEQFF	TGCGCCAGCAGCTTCATCACTAGCGGGGACAATGAGCAGTTCTTC
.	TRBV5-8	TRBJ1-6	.	CASSFRISYNSPLHF	TGTGCCAGCAGCTTTAGGATCTCCTATAATTCACCCCTCCACTTT
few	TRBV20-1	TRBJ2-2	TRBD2	CSAQGLAGDHTGELFF	TGCAGTGCTCAAGGACTAGCGGGAGACCACACCGGGGAGCTGTTTTTT
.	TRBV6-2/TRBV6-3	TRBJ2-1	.	CASSYARTSRDNEQFF	TGTGCCAGCAGTTACGCGCGGACAAGTAGGGACAATGAGCAGTTCTTC
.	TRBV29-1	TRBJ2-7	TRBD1	CSASGGQGSHEQYF	TGCAGCGCTTCCGGCGGACAGGGGTCCCACGAGCAGTACTTC
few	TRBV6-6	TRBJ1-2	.	CASSARETYGYTF	TGTGCCAGCAGTGCCAGGGAGACCTATGGCTACACCTTC
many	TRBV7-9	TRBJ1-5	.	CASSVQGSDQPQHF	TGTGCCAGCAGCGTACAGGGATCGGATCAGCCCCAGCATTTT
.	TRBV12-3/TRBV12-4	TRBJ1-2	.	CASSLESVAGYTF	TGTGCCAGCAGTTTAGAGTCGGTTGCCGGCTACACCTTC
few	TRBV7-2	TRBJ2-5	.	CASSLYKETQYF	TGTGCCAGCAGCTTATATAAGGAGACCCAGTACTTC